The sequence of this T cell receptor (beta chain) was determined in a study of cytomegalovirus exposure and HLA in healthy donors (dated by TCRdb to 2016 to 2017). Notes on the research overall: In an earlier analysis of around 540 of the donors, around 300 Gb of sequence data and roughly 100 million unique TCR beta sequences from about 179 million T cells were reported. Rather than using new phenotypic data, the later analysis identified candidate immune exposures from TCR beta sequences and from how often those sequences occurred across donors. The study combined high-throughput TCR immunosequencing, statistical association of individual TCRs with disease status, and machine learning to predict cytomegalovirus infection status. The number of typed donors differed by locus: about 629-630 for A, B, C, DRB1 and DQB1; 500 to 550 for DQA1; 606 for DPA1; and roughly 490 for DPB1. A handful of DR-DQ haplotypes were handled as single units for association and clustering because linkage in the cohort was strong. The study was designed to test whether signatures of past pathogen exposure could be identified by cataloging public T cell receptors. The study profiled the T cell repertoires of some 610 subjects by immunosequencing and related them to cytomegalovirus serostatus. Along with the approximately 700-subject first cohort, a separate validation cohort of more than 90 different subjects was used. All discovery cohort repertoires had been generated on a single sequencing platform. In a later genetic analysis, genome-wide SNP genotypes for about three fifths of the 666 donors were used, and that subset was treated as a discovery cohort. Among the roughly 400 genotyped donors, roughly 80% belonged to the genetic ancestry cluster associated with self-reported Caucasian donors. An early release covering about 600 HLA-typed donors comprised approximately 290 gigabases of sequencing data and approximately 80 million unique TCR sequences. Both class I and class II loci were covered by HLA typing, at four-digit resolution. Among a few hundred genotyped donors of the cohort, an average of 235,054 unique TCR beta nucleotide sequences were sequenced per donor, roughly 18% of them non-productive. To decide whether each TCR beta V gene segment behaved as functional or pseudogenic, an earlier analysis of several hundred of the donors relied on high-throughput TCR beta sequencing. Donor age, sex, ethnicity and CMV serostatus were collected together with the repertoire data. A later analysis re-examined previously published TCR beta repertoires from several hundred donors and added high-resolution HLA genotyping to investigate patterns of TCR occurrence.

Receptors were amplified or captured by the immunoSEQ multiplex PCR assay. The multiplex PCR relied on a mix of 60 forward primers for TCR Vbeta segments and 13 reverse primers for TCR Jbeta segments. The CDR3 region of rearranged TCR beta genes was amplified from genomic DNA with a multiplex PCR assay. The amplified TCR beta libraries were sequenced on the Illumina HiSeq System as 87-base-pair reads. From the authors' description of their analysis: In a later analysis, some 80 million unique TCR beta chains were counted across the approximately 640 repertoires, and approximately 9.9 million of these chains were shared by at least two donors. Raw reads were error-corrected and collapsed into unique sequences by a nearest-neighbor algorithm in which closely related sequences were merged to remove PCR and sequencing errors. V, D and J gene segments were assigned by aligning CDR3 sequences to IMGT reference sequences. Each retained sequence needed at least a six-nucleotide match to both a V gene segment and a J gene segment. A rearrangement counted as productive if the CDR3 had no stop codons and remained in frame with V and J, and every other rearrangement counted as non-productive. Following IMGT convention, CDR3 was defined as the stretch from the second conserved V-encoded cysteine to the conserved J-encoded phenylalanine. The earlier analysis of a few hundred of the donors excluded sequences that lacked an unambiguous match to a single V gene segment. In an earlier analysis of 450 to 750 of the donors, a V segment was called functional when productive rearrangements were above 56.7%, and segregating when the standard deviation between donors exceeded 5%. A statistical classification framework was built for diagnosing cytomegalovirus status from the catalog of TCR beta chain sequences. In a later analysis, V and J genes were assigned by comparing TCR nucleotide sequences against IMGT/GENE-DB human TR gene sequences. Using the TCRdist pipeline, a later analysis assigned CDR3 sequences along with most-parsimonious VDJ recombination scenarios. In a later analysis, each TCR beta chain was defined by its CDR3 amino acid sequence together with its V-gene family, and reads lacking a unique V-gene family were excluded. A later analysis removed 592 highly shared, low-generation-probability nucleotide sequences to deal with suspected cross-contamination and a sequencing artifact. For each public chain, a later analysis derived a clonal expansion index from normalized ranks of inferred template counts within each repertoire. In a later analysis, generation probabilities were computed with a VDJ recombination model fitted to out-of-frame rearrangements, and the resulting probabilities were checked against IGoR. A later analysis scored TCR-TCR, TCR-HLA and TCR-CMV co-occurrence with hypergeometric tests, applying a repertoire-size bias correction to TCR pairs. To estimate false discovery rates, a later analysis permuted the HLA or CMV assignments 20 times. A later analysis grouped co-occurring TCRs with DBSCAN, adding TCRdist sequence similarity when clustering within HLA-allele-positive subsets. Co-occurrence clustering excluded repertoires with fewer than 30,000 or more than 120,000 public chains, plus five with anomalous nucleotide sharing. The table comes from immuneACCESS by way of TCRdb, which keeps in-frame sequences with V and J called. Part of the clones is missing from these tables; in studies checked, under half for an unresolved V gene and the rest for unknown reasons. V, J and clone size were drawn from that table, and D and trimming were deduced from the DNA. The sample includes 60,000 or so clones, with about three quarters observed a single time. Of the sample, 20% to 25% falls within the top ten clones.

Concerning this clone: The target of this receptor is not known. The sample holds no much larger clone one base away, and base qualities are not on file.

A distance of 11 bases separates the germline ends of V and J, which lose 8 bases and 0 bases respectively. Via the germline V gene (reference sequence), CDR1 is LNHNV and CDR2 YYDKDF. The CDR3 starts with the cysteine, ends with the phenylalanine, and has 13 residues. Kept here is only the CDR3 DNA, which spans 39 bases and is read in frame from base 1. In total, about 650 healthy bone marrow donors made up the cohort. Cohort members were all nominally healthy when sampled, although unrecorded immune exposures were likely present. The donor tested CMV seropositive, placing the donor among the approximately 310 seropositive members of the cohort. Every donor gave a peripheral blood sample, and the peripheral blood mononuclear cells from that sample were used for TCR beta sequencing. The Qiagen DNeasy Blood Extraction Kit was used to extract genomic DNA from the blood cell samples. The investigation overall reported the following: Across donors, most TCR sequences were observed very rarely, whereas some public TCRs were present in many individuals. Presence/absence analyses assumed roughly uniform sequencing depth across donors, an assumption that may not hold. Because counts were too low, around 18 rarely observed V segments, including chromosome 9 orphons, were left out of the earlier analysis of 587 of the donors. A further reported finding was that TCR beta sequences accurately predicted the HLA-A and HLA-B alleles for most subjects in the first cohort. Some IMGT-functional V segments, including TRBV6-2 and TRBV6-3, could not be distinguished by the 87-base-pair reads and were therefore excluded. According to the authors, the approach could potentially be generalized to other disease states and immunological phenotypes. Linkage disequilibrium might explain the correlated functional status among segregating V segments, but an unknown experimental factor could not be excluded. A later analysis reported that several top co-occurrence clusters appeared linked to parvovirus B19, influenza, CMV and Epstein-Barr virus. The classifier was reported to diagnose cytomegalovirus status with high specificity and sensitivity in both the original and validation cohorts. The study gave a list of 150 to 200 TCR beta chains associated with cytomegalovirus. In an earlier analysis of a few hundred of the donors, most TCR beta V segments were observed in productive rearrangements about 87% or about 30% of the time, broadly matching IMGT annotations. In vitro tests confirmed that a few of the cytomegalovirus-associated TCR beta chains recognize cytomegalovirus antigens. Assigning TCR associations to individual alleles was difficult when HLA alleles, especially DR and DQ, strongly co-occurred. In a later genetic analysis, fewer N-insertions in productive TCRs were reported among donors in an Asian-associated ancestry cluster than the roughly 640-donor mean. A cluster of highly shared sequence variants was judged likely to be a technical artifact of the sequencing pipeline. V-gene and J-gene trimming of TCR beta chains was associated with a missense DCLRE1C variant in a later genetic analysis, and the association was replicated in an independent cohort. At a false discovery rate of 0.05, a later analysis linked around 17,000 TCR beta sequences to specific HLA alleles. In a later analysis, the rate of TCR association differed among HLA loci, with DRB1 alleles having the most associated TCRs and HLA-C alleles having the fewest. Only TCR beta chains were sequenced in this cohort, and the absence of alpha or paired-chain data limited detectable features. HLA typing was unavailable for some donors at each locus, so association tests used only the typed subset. A later analysis found that most CMV-associated TCR beta chains appeared HLA-restricted, with HLA associations seemingly driven largely by CMV exposure. A later analysis found that HLA-associated TCR beta chains were more clonally expanded and had lower generation probabilities than equally common non-associated chains. CMV serostatus was the only immune exposure information available for the cohort.

The sequence was collected from a man aged 45-65 years in good health and CMV-seropositive. Sequenced: PBMCs. This chain joins TRBV15 to TRBJ2-7, with TRBD1 tentatively as D gene (6 bases match). The CDR3 is CATHDRSSYEQYF. The DNA sequence is TGTGCCACCCACGACAGGAGCTCCTACGAGCAGTACTTC.